This is a list of T cell receptor beta chains from one sample in a study of cytomegalovirus exposure and HLA in healthy donors. Measured with immunoSEQ multiplex PCR; TCRdb has only the in-frame clones, and not every one. This table has over 150,000 clones, roughly 81% appearing once. Specimen: PBMCs. The receptors originated from a girl aged 5 to 17 in good health and CMV-seropositive. CDR3s include the opening cysteine and the closing phenylalanine or tryptophan. The order of the fields is V gene, CDR3 length, D gene, clone size, J gene, CDR3 DNA, CDR3 protein. A D gene is named only where the DNA matches it firmly. Where a row states a size, it is once, few, many or the class of an expanded clone; other rows omit it.

TRBV19	15	.	.	TRBJ1-4	TGTGCCAGTAGTATAGTAGTAGCCGGGGGTGAAAAACTGTTTTTT	CASSIVVAGGEKLFF
TRBV12-5	13	.	.	TRBJ1-5	TGTGCTAGTGGTCCCATGAGTGATCAGCCCCAGCATTTT	CASGPMSDQPQHF
TRBV5-4	19	TRBD1	.	TRBJ1-5	TGTGCCAGCAGCTTTAGTTCGGGACAGGGGGCATTGGGCAATCAGCCCCAGCATTTT	CASSFSSGQGALGNQPQHF
TRBV2	14	.	.	TRBJ1-2	TGTGCCAGCAGTGTTCGCAGGGTTCGGTATGGCTACACCTTC	CASSVRRVRYGYTF
TRBV10-1	14	.	once	TRBJ1-1	TGCGCCAGCAGTGAGCAGGGCTTCGGAACTGAAGCTTTCTTT	CASSEQGFGTEAFF
TRBV20-1	11	.	.	TRBJ1-1	TGCAGTGCTTTGGGGGGGACTGAAGCTTTCTTT	CSALGGTEAFF
TRBV30	14	.	once	TRBJ1-6	TGTGCCTGGAGTACTGACAGCTATAATTCACCCCTCCACTTT	CAWSTDSYNSPLHF
TRBV5-4	17	.	.	TRBJ2-1	TGTGCCAGCAGCTTGGTAGGGGGGGTCCCCTTGGACAATGAGCAGTTCTTC	CASSLVGGVPLDNEQFF
TRBV2	15	.	.	TRBJ1-2	TGTGCCAGCAGCCTGGACAGCGTCCCGGCCTATGGCTACACCTTC	CASSLDSVPAYGYTF
TRBV7-9	14	TRBD1	.	TRBJ1-2	TGTGCCAGCAGCCCGACAGGGGGCTCCTATGGCTACACCTTC	CASSPTGGSYGYTF
TRBV7-8	12	.	.	TRBJ2-5	TGTGCCAGCAGCCCCTTAATAGAGACCCAGTACTTC	CASSPLIETQYF
TRBV27	14	.	.	TRBJ1-2	TGTGCCAGCAGTAAAACAGTGGAACCCTATGGCTACACCTTC	CASSKTVEPYGYTF
TRBV6-4	15	TRBD2	.	TRBJ2-1	TGTGCCAGCAGCCAGACAGTCGGGGGGTACAATGAGCAGTTCTTC	CASSQTVGGYNEQFF
TRBV18	14	.	.	TRBJ2-5	TGTGCCAGCTCACCGCTACTTGCTCAAGAGACCCAGTACTTC	CASSPLLAQETQYF
TRBV18	14	.	.	TRBJ2-5	TGTGCCAGCGCCCTGGGTGTAGGAGGGGAGACCCAGTACTTC	CASALGVGGETQYF
TRBV11-3	15	.	.	TRBJ2-2	TGTGCCAGCTCCCAGGGTCAAGTTAACACCGGGGAGCTGTTTTTT	CASSQGQVNTGELFF
TRBV7-9	15	.	.	TRBJ1-3	TGTGCCAGCAGCCCGGACAGAGCAGGTGGAAACACCATATATTTT	CASSPDRAGGNTIYF
TRBV7-3	13	.	once	TRBJ2-5	TGTGCCAGCAGCTTAACAGCCCAAGAGACCCAGTACTTC	CASSLTAQETQYF